Following are 15 T cell receptor beta chains from one sample sequenced in a study of Graves' ophthalmopathy and Graves' hyperthyroidism. RNA transcripts yielded amplified TCR beta CDR3 regions. Second-round multiplex PCR came after first-round RT-PCR with HTBI primers. TCRdb analysed the multiplex PCR reads with MiXCR anew, one entry per CDR3 protein. The table shows roughly 300,000 distinct CDR3 sequences, with 15% to 20% occurring only once. Sequencing was done on a sample of peripheral blood. The receptors shown here come from an adult man with Graves' ophthalmopathy.

This clonotype was seen ten or more times. CDR3 sequence: CASSLTANTEAFF. Written as DNA, the CDR3 is TGTGCCAGCAGCTTAACAGCTAACACTGAAGCTTTCTTT. This chain connects TRBV7-9 to TRBJ1-1; D unclear. CDR1 is SEHNR and CDR2 is FQNEAQ in the germline V gene (reference sequence). This CDR3 comprises 13 residues. Trimming took 2 bases from V and 2 from J, leaving 6 bases between them.

This clonotype was picked up many times. CDR3 loop: CATSRDLASGVQETQYF. DNA for the CDR3: TGTGCCACCAGCAGAGATCTGGCTAGCGGGGTACAAGAGACCCAGTACTTC. The chain couples TRBV15 to TRBJ2-5; TRBD2 agrees at 9 bases. The J segment lost 2 bases and the V segment lost 0 bases, leaving 7 bases of the junction unmatched. Germline V gene sequence: CDR1 LNHNV, CDR2 YYDKDF (reference sequence). The CDR3 has 17 residues.

This clonotype was detected ten times or more. The gene calls are TRBV27 and TRBJ1-2; TRBD1 agrees at 9 bases. Germline trimming cut 6 bases from V and 5 bases from J; bases unmatched to any gene: 10. The CDR3 consists of 15 residues. CDR1 is MNHEY, CDR2 SMNVEV, per germline (reference sequence). In DNA form, the CDR3 reads TGTGCCAGCAGGCCAACCACAGGGGGCGGGTATGGCTACACCTTC. Translated, it gives CASRPTTGGGYGYTF.

This clonotype was seen a handful of times. Sequence at one end of the junction differs from germline and may be a read error. J is TRBJ2-2 and V is TRBV5-1; maybe TRBD2 (6 bases). The germline V gene has CDR1 SGHRS and CDR2 YFSETQ. This CDR3 is 14 amino acids long. This CDR3 is CASSLTFNTGGLFF. DNA for the CDR3: TGCGCCAGCAGCTTAACTTTCAACACCGGGGGGCTGTTTTTT.

This clonotype was recorded many times. This chain uses TRBV11-1 with TRBJ2-5; no reliable D call. Germline-derived CDR1 and CDR2 are SGHAT and FQDESV (reference sequence). The CDR3 runs to 14 residues. The V end was cut by 6 bases, the J end by 2 bases, with 13 bases between. CDR3 in DNA: TGTGCCAGCAGTCTCCGACTGGAGCAAGAGACCCAGTACTTC. Amino acid sequence: CASSLRLEQETQYF. Complete variable domain (other parts from reference TRBV11-1 and TRBJ2-5): EAEVAQSPRYKITEKSQAVAFWCDPISGHATLYWYRQILGQGPELLVQFQDESVVDDSQLPKDRFSAERLKGVDSTLKIQPAELGDSAMYLCASSLRLEQETQYFGPGTRLLVL.

This clonotype was recorded once. The rearrangement links TRBV29-1 to TRBJ2-6, with TRBD1 identical over 8 bases. Losses at the gene ends were 4 bases for V and 4 bases for J; bases not matched to a gene: 6. The CDR3 is 15 amino acids. Germline V CDR1 and CDR2: SQVTM, ANQGSEA. The CDR3: CSVVLQGAGANVLTF. The CDR3 DNA reads as TGCAGCGTTGTCCTGCAGGGGGCCGGGGCCAACGTCCTGACTTTC.

This clonotype was detected ten times or more. This chain uses TRBV5-5 with TRBJ2-5; TRBD2 might be the D (6 bases). Germline CDR1 reads SGHKS; CDR2 reads YYEKEE (reference sequence). The V gene lost 3 bases and the J gene lost 5 bases, with 14 bases spanning the gap. This CDR3 contains 14 residues. CDR3 nucleotides: TGTGCCAGCAGCTCAACCGGGACTGTCGAGACCCAGTACTTC. Amino acid sequence: CASSSTGTVETQYF.

At least ten counts were recorded for this clonotype. This chain links TRBV12-3 or TRBV12-4 with TRBJ1-5; D unclear. CDR3 length: 14 amino acids. V was cut by 7 bases and J by 5 bases, with 15 bases left in between. The CDR3 here is CASTLGSRDQPQHF. CDR3 sequence (DNA): TGTGCCAGCACCCTAGGGAGTCGGGATCAGCCCCAGCATTTT.

This clonotype came up many times. The chain employs TRBV20-1 and TRBJ1-5; 9 bases are shared with TRBD1. CDR1 is DFQATT, CDR2 SNEGSKA, per germline (reference sequence). The V gene end was trimmed by 7 bases and the J gene end by 5 bases; junction bases not matched to a gene: 12. The CDR3 runs 15 residues. CDR3 nucleotide sequence: TGCAGTGTAGGAGAGGGACAGGGAAACTATCAGCCCCAGCATTTT. Amino acids: CSVGEGQGNYQPQHF.

The table lists this clonotype with many counts. CDR3 coding DNA: TGTGCCAGCAGCCAACGGGACAGGGGTAACACCGGGGAGCTGTTTTTT. This gives the protein CASSQRDRGNTGELFF. The J gene is TRBJ2-2, the V gene TRBV14; 10 bases line up with TRBD1. CDR1 SGHDN and CDR2 FVKESK come from the germline V gene. V shed 2 bases and J 2 bases; nucleotides not matched to a gene: 2. This CDR3 has 16 residues.

This chain connects TRBV3-1 to TRBJ2-7; maybe TRBD1 (6 bases). V lost 6 bases, J lost 0 bases, and 24 bases lay in between. The CDR3 is 18 amino acids. Germline V gene data show CDR1 as LGHDT and CDR2 as YNNKEL (reference sequence). This chain's CDR3 is CASSLKRGSGLVSYEQYF. CDR3 coding DNA: TGTGCCAGCAGTCTCAAGAGGGGGTCGGGGTTGGTCTCCTACGAGCAGTACTTC.

This clonotype was seen ten or more times. The J gene is TRBJ1-2, the V gene TRBV11-1; 9 positions agree with TRBD1. V trimming: 6 bases; J trimming: 2 bases; junction bases outside the gene matches: 7. Germline V gives CDR1 SGHAT, CDR2 FQDESV (reference sequence). The CDR3 is 15 amino acids. In nucleotides, the CDR3 is TGTGCCAGCAGACCCGGGACAGGGCTCAACTATGGCTACACCTTC. Protein sequence: CASRPGTGLNYGYTF.

This clonotype was seen at least ten times. The V gene is TRBV7-2, the J gene TRBJ1-2; unclear D gene. There are 14 residues in the CDR3. Germline V lookup: CDR1 SGHTA, CDR2 FQGNSA. V lost 6 bases and J 0 bases, leaving 11 bases between the germline ends. The CDR3 loop reads CASRQTPSNYGYTF. Written as DNA, the CDR3 is TGTGCCAGCAGGCAGACACCTTCTAACTATGGCTACACCTTC.

This clonotype was found many times. This chain joins TRBV27 and TRBJ2-7; no clear D gene. The CDR3 has 14 amino acids. Germline V gene lookup returns CDR1 MNHEY and CDR2 SMNVEV (reference sequence). Trimming cost V 9 bases and J 0 bases, with 15 bases left between them. As DNA, the CDR3 is TGTGCCAGTACCTCTTACCGTATCTCCTACGAGCAGTACTTC. Its translation: CASTSYRISYEQYF.

At least ten counts were recorded for this clonotype. The junction shows a germline mismatch at one end, possibly a read error. The chain links TRBV6-1 to TRBJ1-1; 8 bases match TRBD1. Germline V gene data show CDR1 as MNHNS and CDR2 as SASEGT. The CDR3 is 15 amino acids. The CDR3 sequence: CASSRDRGMNTEAFF. The CDR3 DNA reads as TGCGCCAGCAGCCGAGACAGGGGAATGAACACTGAAGCTTTCTTT.